The clone carrying this TCR beta chain came up once. Its target is not known. The PCR made use of 60 Vbeta and 13 Jbeta primers. In the authors' methods: It was a later analysis that counted about 80 million unique TCR beta chains, of which some 12 million were shared. Data came from immunoSEQ multiplex PCR; TCRdb stores just in-frame clones and leaves some out. V and J calls and clone size come straight from that table; D and trimming were deduced from the DNA. In the table there are around 150,000 clones, approximately 85% of which are singletons. The data originate from a study of cytomegalovirus exposure and HLA in healthy donors. In the study overall: For the roughly 390 genotyped donors, 81% fell within the Caucasian-associated ancestry cluster. Notes on the study in general: In a later analysis, TCR beta V- and J-gene trimming was associated with a missense DCLRE1C variant. In a later analysis, the majority of CMV-associated beta chains seemingly showed HLA restriction.

Looked up from germline, CDR1 is SGHRS and CDR2 is YFSETQ. Trimming took 1 base from V and 2 from J, leaving 7 bases between them. The CDR3 covers 14 residues. The J gene is TRBJ1-5, the V gene TRBV5-1; no clear D. This receptor was obtained from a middle-aged woman in good health and CMV-seronegative. Sample: PBMCs. CDR3 in DNA: TGCGCCAGCAGCTTGATCCCCGGCAATCAGCCCCAGCATTTT. Encoded protein: CASSLIPGNQPQHF.